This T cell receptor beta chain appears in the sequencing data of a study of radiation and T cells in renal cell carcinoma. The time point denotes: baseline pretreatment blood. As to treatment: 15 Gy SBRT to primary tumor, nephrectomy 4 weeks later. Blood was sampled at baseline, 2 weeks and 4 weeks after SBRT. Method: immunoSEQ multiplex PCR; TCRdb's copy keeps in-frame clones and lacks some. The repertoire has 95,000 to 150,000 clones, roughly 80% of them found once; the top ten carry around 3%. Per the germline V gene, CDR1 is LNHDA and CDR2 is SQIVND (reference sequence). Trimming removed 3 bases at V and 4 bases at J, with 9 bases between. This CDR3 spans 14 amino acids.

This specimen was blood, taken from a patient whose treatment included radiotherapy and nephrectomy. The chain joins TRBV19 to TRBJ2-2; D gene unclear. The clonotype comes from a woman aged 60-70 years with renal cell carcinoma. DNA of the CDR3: TGTGCCAGTAGTATTGTTTGGAGCACCGGGGAGCTGTTTTTT. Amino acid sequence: CASSIVWSTGELFF.